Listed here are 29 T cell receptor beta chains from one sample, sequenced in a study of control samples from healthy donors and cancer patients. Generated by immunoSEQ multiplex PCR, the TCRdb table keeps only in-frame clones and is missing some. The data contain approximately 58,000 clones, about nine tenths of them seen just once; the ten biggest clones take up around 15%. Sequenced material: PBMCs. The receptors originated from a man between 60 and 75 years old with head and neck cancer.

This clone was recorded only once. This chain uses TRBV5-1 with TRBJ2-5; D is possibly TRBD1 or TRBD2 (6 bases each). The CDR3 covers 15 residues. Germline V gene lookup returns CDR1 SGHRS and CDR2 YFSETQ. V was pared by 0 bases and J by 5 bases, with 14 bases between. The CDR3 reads CASSLGKTGGETQYF. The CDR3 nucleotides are TGCGCCAGCAGCTTGGGGAAGACAGGAGGGGAGACCCAGTACTTC.

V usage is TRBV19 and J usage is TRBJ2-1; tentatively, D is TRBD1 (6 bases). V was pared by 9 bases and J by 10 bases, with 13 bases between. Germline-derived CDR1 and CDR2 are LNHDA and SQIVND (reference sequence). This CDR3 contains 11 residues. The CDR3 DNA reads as TGTGCCAGCTCAGGGGTAAGCGAGCAGTTCTTC. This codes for CASSGVSEQFF.

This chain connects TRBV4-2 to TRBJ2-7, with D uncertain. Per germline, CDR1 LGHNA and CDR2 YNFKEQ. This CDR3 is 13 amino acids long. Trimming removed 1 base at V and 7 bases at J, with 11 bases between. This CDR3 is CASSQVAGREQYF. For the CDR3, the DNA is TGTGCCAGCAGCCAAGTGGCAGGTCGAGAGCAGTACTTC.

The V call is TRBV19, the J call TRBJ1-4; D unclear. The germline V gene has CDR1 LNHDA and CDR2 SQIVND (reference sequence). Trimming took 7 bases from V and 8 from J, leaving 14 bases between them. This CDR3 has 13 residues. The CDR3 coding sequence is TGTGCCAGTACGAAGGGAATAAGGGAAAAACTGTTTTTT. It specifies CASTKGIREKLFF.

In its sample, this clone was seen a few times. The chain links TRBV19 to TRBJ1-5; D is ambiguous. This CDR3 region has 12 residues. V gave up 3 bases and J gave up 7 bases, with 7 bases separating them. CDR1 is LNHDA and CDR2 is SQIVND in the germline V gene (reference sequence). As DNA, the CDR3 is TGTGCCAGTAGTATCATGTCGCAGCCCCAGCATTTT. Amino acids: CASSIMSQPQHF.

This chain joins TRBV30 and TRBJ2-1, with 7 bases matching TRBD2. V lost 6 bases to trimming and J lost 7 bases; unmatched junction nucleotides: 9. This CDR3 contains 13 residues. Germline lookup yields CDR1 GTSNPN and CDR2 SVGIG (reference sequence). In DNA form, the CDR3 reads TGTGCCTGTAGCGGGTCATCAGGAAATGAGCAGTTCTTC. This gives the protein CACSGSSGNEQFF.

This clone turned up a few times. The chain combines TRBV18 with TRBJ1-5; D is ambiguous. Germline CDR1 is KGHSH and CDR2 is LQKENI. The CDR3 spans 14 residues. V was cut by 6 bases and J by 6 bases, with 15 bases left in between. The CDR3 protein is CASSLTDVGQPQHF. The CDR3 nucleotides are TGTGCCAGCTCCCTGACGGATGTTGGTCAGCCCCAGCATTTT.

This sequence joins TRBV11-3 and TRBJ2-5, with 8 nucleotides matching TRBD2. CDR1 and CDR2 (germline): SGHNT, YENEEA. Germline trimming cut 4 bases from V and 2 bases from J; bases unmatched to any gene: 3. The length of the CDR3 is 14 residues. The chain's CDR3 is CASSSTGGQETQYF. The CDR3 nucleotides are TGTGCCAGCAGCTCTACGGGGGGGCAAGAGACCCAGTACTTC.

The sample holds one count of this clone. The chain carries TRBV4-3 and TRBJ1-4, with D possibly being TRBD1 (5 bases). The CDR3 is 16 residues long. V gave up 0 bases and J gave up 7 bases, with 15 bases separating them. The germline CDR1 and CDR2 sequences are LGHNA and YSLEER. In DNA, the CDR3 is TGCGCCAGCAGCCAAGATCTTGCGGCAGGGAGTGAAAAACTGTTTTTT. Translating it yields CASSQDLAAGSEKLFF.

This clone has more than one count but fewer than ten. This CDR3 is CASSFPSSGTYIVDTQYF. Written as DNA, the CDR3 is TGCGCCAGCAGCTTCCCTTCCTCCGGGACATACATTGTGGATACGCAGTATTTT. The chain combines TRBV5-1 with TRBJ2-3; D might be TRBD1 (6 bases). V lost 2 bases and J 6 bases, leaving 25 bases between the germline ends. The CDR3 has 18 residues. The germline V gene encodes CDR1 SGHRS and CDR2 YFSETQ.

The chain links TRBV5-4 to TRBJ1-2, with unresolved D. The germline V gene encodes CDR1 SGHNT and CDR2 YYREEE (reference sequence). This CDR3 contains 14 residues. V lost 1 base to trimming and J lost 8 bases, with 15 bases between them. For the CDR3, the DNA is TGTGCCAGCAGCTTGAGTCAGGAGGTACGAGGCTACACCTTC. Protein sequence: CASSLSQEVRGYTF.

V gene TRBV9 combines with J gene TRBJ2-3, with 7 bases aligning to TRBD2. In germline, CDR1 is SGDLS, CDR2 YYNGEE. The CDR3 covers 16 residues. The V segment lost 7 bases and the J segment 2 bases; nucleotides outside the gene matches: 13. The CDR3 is CASAPSGGSFTDTQYF. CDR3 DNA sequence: TGTGCCAGCGCCCCCAGCGGCGGGAGTTTCACAGATACGCAGTATTTT. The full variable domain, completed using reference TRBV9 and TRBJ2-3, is DSGVTQTPKHLITATGQRVTLRCSPRSGDLSVYWYQQSLDQGLQFLIQYYNGEERAKGNILERFSAQQFPDLHSELNLSSLELGDSALYFCASAPSGGSFTDTQYFGPGTRLTVL.

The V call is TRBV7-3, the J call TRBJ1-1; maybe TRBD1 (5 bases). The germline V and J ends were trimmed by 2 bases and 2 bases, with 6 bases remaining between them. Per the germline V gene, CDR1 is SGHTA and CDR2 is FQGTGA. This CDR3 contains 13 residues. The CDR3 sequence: CASSLGTNTEAFF. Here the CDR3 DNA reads TGTGCCAGCAGCTTAGGGACTAACACTGAAGCTTTCTTT.

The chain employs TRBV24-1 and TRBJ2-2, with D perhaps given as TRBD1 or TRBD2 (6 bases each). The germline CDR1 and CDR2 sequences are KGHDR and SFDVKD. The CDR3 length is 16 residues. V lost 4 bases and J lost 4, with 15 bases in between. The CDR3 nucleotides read TGTGCCACCAGTGACCTTACGGGGGCTGTCACCGGGGAGCTGTTTTTT. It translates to CATSDLTGAVTGELFF.

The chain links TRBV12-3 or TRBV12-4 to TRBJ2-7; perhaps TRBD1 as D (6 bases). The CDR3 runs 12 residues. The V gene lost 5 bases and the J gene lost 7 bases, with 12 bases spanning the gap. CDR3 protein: CASSLQDREQYF. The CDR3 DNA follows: TGTGCCAGCAGTCTTCAGGACAGAGAGCAGTACTTC.

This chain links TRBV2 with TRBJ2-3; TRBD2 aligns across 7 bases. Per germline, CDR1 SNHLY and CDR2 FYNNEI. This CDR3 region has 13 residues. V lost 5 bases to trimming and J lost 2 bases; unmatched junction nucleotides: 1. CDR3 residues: CASSRDYTDTQYF. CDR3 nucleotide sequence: TGTGCCAGCAGTCGGGACTACACAGATACGCAGTATTTT.

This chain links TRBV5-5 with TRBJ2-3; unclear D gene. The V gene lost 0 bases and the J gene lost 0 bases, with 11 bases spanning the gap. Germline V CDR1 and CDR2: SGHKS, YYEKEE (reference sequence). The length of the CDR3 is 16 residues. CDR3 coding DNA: TGTGCCAGCAGCTTGGATGGGCCGATTAGCACAGATACGCAGTATTTT. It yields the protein CASSLDGPISTDTQYF. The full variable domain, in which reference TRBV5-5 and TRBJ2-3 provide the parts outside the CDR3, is DAGVTQSPTHLIKTRGQQVTLRCSPISGHKSVSWYQQVLGQGPQFIFQYYEKEERGRGNFPDRFSARQFPNYSSELNVNALLLGDSALYLCASSLDGPISTDTQYFGPGTRLTVL.

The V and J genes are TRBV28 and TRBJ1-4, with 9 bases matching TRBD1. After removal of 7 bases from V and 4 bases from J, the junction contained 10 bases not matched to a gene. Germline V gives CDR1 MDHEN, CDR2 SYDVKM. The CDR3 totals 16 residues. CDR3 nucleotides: TGTGCCAGCACCCCGGCTGGGACAGGGATTAATGAAAAACTGTTTTTT. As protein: CASTPAGTGINEKLFF.

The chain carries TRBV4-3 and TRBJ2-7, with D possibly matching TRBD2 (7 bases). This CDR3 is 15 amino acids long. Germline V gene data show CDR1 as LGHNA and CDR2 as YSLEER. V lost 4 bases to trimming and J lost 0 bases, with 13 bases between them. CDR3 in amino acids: CASSRSGGSSYEQYF. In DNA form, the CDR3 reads TGCGCCAGCAGCCGGTCGGGGGGCAGCTCCTACGAGCAGTACTTC.

The chain's CDR3 is CASSPAGVYEQYF. CDR3 nucleotides: TGTGCCAGCAGCCCCGCGGGGGTCTACGAGCAGTACTTC. The J gene is TRBJ2-7, the V gene TRBV28; TRBD2 matches 7 bases. This CDR3 is 13 amino acids long. J was trimmed by 3 bases and V by 6 bases; bases with no gene match: 5. Germline V gene data show CDR1 as MDHEN and CDR2 as SYDVKM.

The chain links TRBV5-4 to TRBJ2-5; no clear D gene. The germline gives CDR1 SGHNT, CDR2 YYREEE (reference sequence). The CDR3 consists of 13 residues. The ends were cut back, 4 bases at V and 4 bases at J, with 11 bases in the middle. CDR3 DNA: TGTGCCAGCAGCCAACCCCTCGGAGAGACCCAGTACTTC. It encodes CASSQPLGETQYF.

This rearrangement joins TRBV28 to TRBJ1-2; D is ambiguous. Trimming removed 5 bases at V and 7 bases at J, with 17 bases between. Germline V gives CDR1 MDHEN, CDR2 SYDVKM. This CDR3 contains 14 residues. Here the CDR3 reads CASSPQRRRGGYTF. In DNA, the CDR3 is TGTGCCAGCAGTCCCCAGCGGCGCCGCGGTGGCTACACCTTC.

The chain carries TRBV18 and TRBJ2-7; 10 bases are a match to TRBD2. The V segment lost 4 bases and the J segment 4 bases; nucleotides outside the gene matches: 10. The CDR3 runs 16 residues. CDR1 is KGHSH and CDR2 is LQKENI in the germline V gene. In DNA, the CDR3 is TGTGCCAGCTCACTACTTGGACTAGCGGCCGAATACGAGCAGTACTTC. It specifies CASSLLGLAAEYEQYF.

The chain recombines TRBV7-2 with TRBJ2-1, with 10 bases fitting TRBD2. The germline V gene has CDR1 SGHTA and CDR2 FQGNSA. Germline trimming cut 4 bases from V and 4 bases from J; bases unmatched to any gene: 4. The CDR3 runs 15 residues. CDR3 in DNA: TGTGCCAGCAGCTGGGGACTAGCGCATTACAATGAGCAGTTCTTC. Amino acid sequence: CASSWGLAHYNEQFF.

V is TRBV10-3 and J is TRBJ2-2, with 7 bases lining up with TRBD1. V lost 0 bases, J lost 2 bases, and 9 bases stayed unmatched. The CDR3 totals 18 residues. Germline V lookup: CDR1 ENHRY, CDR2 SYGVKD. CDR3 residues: CAISESALGGPNTGELFF. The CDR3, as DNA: TGTGCCATCAGTGAGTCGGCTTTAGGGGGCCCCAACACCGGGGAGCTGTTTTTT.

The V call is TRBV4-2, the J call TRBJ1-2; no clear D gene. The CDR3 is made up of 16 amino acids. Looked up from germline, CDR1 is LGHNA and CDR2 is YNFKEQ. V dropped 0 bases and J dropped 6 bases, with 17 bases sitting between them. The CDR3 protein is CASSQESLRSENGYTF. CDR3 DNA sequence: TGTGCCAGCAGCCAAGAGAGCTTGCGATCTGAAAATGGCTACACCTTC.

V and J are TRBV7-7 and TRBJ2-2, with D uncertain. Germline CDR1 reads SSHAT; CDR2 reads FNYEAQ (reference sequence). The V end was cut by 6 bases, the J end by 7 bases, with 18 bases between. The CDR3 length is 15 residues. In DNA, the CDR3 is TGTGCCAGCAGTCGAGAGCGACCACCCAGCGGGGAGCTGTTTTTT. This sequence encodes CASSRERPPSGELFF.

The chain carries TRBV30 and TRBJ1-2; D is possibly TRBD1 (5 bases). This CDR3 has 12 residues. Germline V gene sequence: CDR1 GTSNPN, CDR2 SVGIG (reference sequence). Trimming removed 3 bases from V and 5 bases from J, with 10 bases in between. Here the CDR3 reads CAWSTGQYGYTF. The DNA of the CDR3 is TGTGCCTGGAGCACGGGGCAGTATGGCTACACCTTC.

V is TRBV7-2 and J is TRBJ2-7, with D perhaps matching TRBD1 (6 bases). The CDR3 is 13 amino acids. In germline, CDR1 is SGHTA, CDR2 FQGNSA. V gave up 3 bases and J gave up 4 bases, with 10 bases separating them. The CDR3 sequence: CASSFGQSYEQYF. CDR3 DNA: TGTGCCAGCAGCTTCGGACAGAGTTACGAGCAGTACTTC.